This TCR beta chain was captured in a study of molecular identifiers for immune sequencing clone quantification. CD8+CD4-CCR7+CD45RA+ sorting gave the naive CD8 T cells. Both previously described methods and listed TCR primers were employed to make bulk TCR libraries. TCRdb itself ran the PCR reads through MiXCR, one entry per CDR3 protein. Of roughly 7,700 distinct CDR3 sequences in the sample, around 33% were seen once. The CDR3 is 15 residues long. V was pared by 2 bases and J by 5 bases, with 16 bases between. Germline loops: CDR1 SEHNR, CDR2 FQNEAQ (reference sequence). Sequencing was done on a sample of naive CD8+ T cells from blood, with Jurkat cell RNA spiked in. Subset reported: FACS-sorted CD8+CD4-CCR7+CD45RA+ naive T cells. This TCR was sampled from a human donor in good health. Some libraries in this study had Jurkat cell RNA spiked in. This rearrangement joins TRBV7-9 to TRBJ2-7; D tentatively reads TRBD1 or TRBD2 (6 bases each). The CDR3 is CASSLLRGALDEQYF. For the CDR3, the DNA is TGTGCCAGCAGCTTACTTAGGGGGGCCTTAGACGAGCAGTACTTC.